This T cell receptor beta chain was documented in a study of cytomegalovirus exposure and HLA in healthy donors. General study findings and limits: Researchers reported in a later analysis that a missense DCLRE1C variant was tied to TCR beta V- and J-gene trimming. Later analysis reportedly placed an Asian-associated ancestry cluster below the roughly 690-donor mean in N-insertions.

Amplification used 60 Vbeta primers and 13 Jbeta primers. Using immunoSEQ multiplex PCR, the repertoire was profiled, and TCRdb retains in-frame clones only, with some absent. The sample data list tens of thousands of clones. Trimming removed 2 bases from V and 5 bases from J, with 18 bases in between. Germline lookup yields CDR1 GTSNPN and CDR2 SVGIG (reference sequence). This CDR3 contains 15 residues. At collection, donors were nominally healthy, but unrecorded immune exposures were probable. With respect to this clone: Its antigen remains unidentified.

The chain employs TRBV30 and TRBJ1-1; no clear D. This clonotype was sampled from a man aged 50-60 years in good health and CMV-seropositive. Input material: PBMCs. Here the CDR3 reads CAWSPPGSPGTEAFF. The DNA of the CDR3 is TGTGCCTGGAGTCCTCCCGGCTCCCCAGGAACTGAAGCTTTCTTT. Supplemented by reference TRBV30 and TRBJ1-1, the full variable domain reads SQTIHQWPATLVQPVGSPLSLECTVEGTSNPNLYWYRQAAGRGLQLLFYSVGIGQISSEVPQNLSASRPQDRQFILSSKKLLLSDSGFYLCAWSPPGSPGTEAFFGQGTRLTVV.